The clone carrying this TCR beta chain was counted between two and nine times. The study assigned cohorts using participant-reported clinical history. The record originates from a study of blood T cell repertoires in COVID-19. Overall study: Sources were T cells, B-cell-depleted T cells, or PBMCs; the material itself was cDNA or gDNA.

Study processing details: Reference gene primer amplification gave nucleated cell count estimates. Sequencing was performed with immunoSEQ multiplex PCR; in TCRdb, only in-frame clones are kept and a portion is missing. V and J calls and clone size come straight from that table; D and trimming were deduced from the DNA. The sample consists of 250,000 or so clones, more than 75% of them appearing once. Trimming shortened V by 3 bases and J by 7 bases, and 12 bases separated the two germline ends. Germline V gene lookup returns CDR1 MDHEN and CDR2 SYDVKM. This CDR3 contains 13 residues. V gene TRBV28 combines with J gene TRBJ1-1; D gene uncertain. Sequenced input: PBMCs or T cells enriched from blood (not recorded which). The receptor was derived from a woman in her fifties or sixties who had been exposed to COVID-19. CDR3 sequence (DNA): TGTGCCAGCAGTTTTTCGGCGGCCCTTGAAGCTTTCTTT. As protein: CASSFSAALEAFF.